Shown below are 5 T cell receptor beta chains from a single sample sequenced in a study of patients and donors after allogeneic stem cell transplantation. A single record per CDR3 protein comes from TCRdb applying MiXCR to the RT-PCR reads. The sample includes about 410,000 distinct CDR3 sequences, 16% seen only once; the top ten take over 6%. Material for sequencing was blood, either unsorted or a sorted T cell fraction (not recorded which). The source is a human donor who was either an allogeneic HSCT recipient or a stem cell or donor lymphocyte infusion donor (not recorded which). It is not recorded whose cells these are; they may come from a transplant donor.

This clonotype has a count of ten or more. The chain links TRBV5-1 to TRBJ2-1, with D perhaps TRBD1 or TRBD2 (5 bases each). The germline V gene encodes CDR1 SGHRS and CDR2 YFSETQ. The V gene lost 0 bases and the J gene lost 12 bases, with 10 bases spanning the gap. CDR3 size: 12 residues. Here the CDR3 reads CASSLAGALQFF. The CDR3 coding sequence is TGCGCCAGCAGCTTGGCCGGGGCTTTGCAGTTCTTC.

This clonotype came up a few times. The chain carries TRBV24-1 and TRBJ2-1, with 10 positions matching TRBD2. V shed 4 bases and J 6 bases; nucleotides not matched to a gene: 11. This CDR3 is 17 amino acids long. Germline V gene data show CDR1 as KGHDR and CDR2 as SFDVKD. CDR3 protein: CATSDQKAGGKFNEQFF. The CDR3 DNA reads as TGTGCCACCAGTGACCAGAAAGCGGGAGGGAAATTCAATGAGCAGTTCTTC.

This rearrangement joins TRBV20-1 to TRBJ2-7; D may match TRBD1 or TRBD2 (6 bases each). Germline loops: CDR1 DFQATT, CDR2 SNEGSKA (reference sequence). Deletions cut 4 bases from V and 0 bases from J, with 16 bases between. There are 15 residues in the CDR3. The CDR3 bases are TGCAGTGCTATCGGGGGCCAGGGCCCCTCCTACGAGCAGTACTTC. As protein: CSAIGGQGPSYEQYF.

This clonotype was detected only a few times. The chain recombines TRBV2 with TRBJ2-1; 7 bases align to TRBD2. Germline values: CDR1 SNHLY, CDR2 FYNNEI. V was pared by 10 bases and J by 0 bases, with 3 bases of the junction left unmatched. The CDR3 is 13 amino acids. This CDR3 reads CATSGLSYNEQFF. As DNA, the CDR3 is TGTGCCACTAGCGGACTCTCCTACAATGAGCAGTTCTTC. The full variable domain, its missing parts supplied by reference TRBV2 and TRBJ2-1, is EPEVTQTPSHQVTQMGQEVILRCVPISNHLYFYWYRQILGQKVEFLVSFYNNEISEKSEIFDDQFSVERPDGSNFTLKIRSTKLEDSAMYFCATSGLSYNEQFFGPGTRLTVL.

The table lists this clonotype with a few counts. The rearrangement links TRBV9 to TRBJ2-5, with a weak D call TRBD2 (5 bases). The CDR3 loop spans 14 amino acids. Trimming took off 0 bases at V and 3 bases at J, with 9 bases between the two ends. Germline CDR1 SGDLS, CDR2 YYNGEE. The CDR3 DNA follows: TGTGCCAGCAGCGTAGCTACTAGGGAAGAGACCCAGTACTTC. This encodes CASSVATREETQYF.